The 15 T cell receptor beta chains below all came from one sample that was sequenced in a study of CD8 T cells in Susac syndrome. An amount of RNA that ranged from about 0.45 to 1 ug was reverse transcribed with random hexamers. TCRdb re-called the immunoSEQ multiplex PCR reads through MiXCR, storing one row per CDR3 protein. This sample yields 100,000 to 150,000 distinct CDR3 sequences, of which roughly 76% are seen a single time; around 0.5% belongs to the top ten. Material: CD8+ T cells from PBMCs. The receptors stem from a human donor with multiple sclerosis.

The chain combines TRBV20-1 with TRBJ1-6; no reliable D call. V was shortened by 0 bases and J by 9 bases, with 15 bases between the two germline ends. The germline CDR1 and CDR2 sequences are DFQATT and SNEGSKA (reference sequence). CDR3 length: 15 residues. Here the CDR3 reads CSARDRIQRGSPLHF. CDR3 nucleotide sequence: TGCAGTGCTAGAGACAGGATCCAGCGGGGTTCACCCCTCCACTTT.

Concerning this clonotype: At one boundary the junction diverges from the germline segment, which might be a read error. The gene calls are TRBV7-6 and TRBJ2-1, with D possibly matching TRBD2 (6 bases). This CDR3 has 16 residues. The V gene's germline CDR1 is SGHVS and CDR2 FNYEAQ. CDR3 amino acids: CASSSPRDFRSGEQFF. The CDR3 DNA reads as TGCGCCAGCAGCTCCCCCCGGGACTTTAGATCCGGTGAGCAGTTCTTC.

The CDR3, as DNA: TGTGCCAGCAGTCCTCCCCCGGGGCTTCAAGAGACCCAGTACTTC. Its protein is CASSPPPGLQETQYF. V and J are TRBV28 and TRBJ2-5; D is possibly TRBD1 or TRBD2 (5 bases each). V was clipped by 5 bases and J by 2 bases, with 15 bases between them. The CDR3 length is 15 residues. Per germline, CDR1 MDHEN and CDR2 SYDVKM.

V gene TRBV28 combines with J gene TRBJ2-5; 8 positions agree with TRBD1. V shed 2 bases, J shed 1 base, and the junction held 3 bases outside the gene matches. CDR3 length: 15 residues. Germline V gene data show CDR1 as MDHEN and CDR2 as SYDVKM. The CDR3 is CASSLGQGLQETQYF. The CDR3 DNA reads TGTGCCAGCAGTTTAGGACAGGGCCTCCAAGAGACCCAGTACTTC.

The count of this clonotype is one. The CDR3 sequence: CASSEFKGNTEAFF. CDR3 nucleotide sequence: TGTGCCAGCAGTGAATTTAAGGGGAACACTGAAGCTTTCTTT. The V and J genes are TRBV2 and TRBJ1-1; D gene ambiguous. Germline CDR1 reads SNHLY; CDR2 reads FYNNEI. The V end lost 2 bases, the J end lost 1 base, and 8 bases lay between the germline ends. CDR3 size: 14 residues. The full variable domain, with the rest looked up from reference TRBV2 and TRBJ1-1, is EPEVTQTPSHQVTQMGQEVILRCVPISNHLYFYWYRQILGQKVEFLVSFYNNEISEKSEIFDDQFSVERPDGSNFTLKIRSTKLEDSAMYFCASSEFKGNTEAFFGQGTRLTVV.

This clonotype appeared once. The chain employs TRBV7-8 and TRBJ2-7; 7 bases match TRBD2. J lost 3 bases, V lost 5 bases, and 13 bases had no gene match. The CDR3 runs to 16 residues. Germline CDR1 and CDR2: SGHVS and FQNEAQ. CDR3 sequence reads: CASSGKPETSDYEQYV. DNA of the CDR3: TGTGCCAGCAGCGGTAAACCGGAAACTAGCGACTACGAGCAGTACGTC.

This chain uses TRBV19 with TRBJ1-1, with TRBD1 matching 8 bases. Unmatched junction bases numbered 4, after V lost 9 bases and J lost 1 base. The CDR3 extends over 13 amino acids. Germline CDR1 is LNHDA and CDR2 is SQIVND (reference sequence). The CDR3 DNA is TGTGCCAGCCGACAGGGGACGAACACTGAAGCTTTCTTT. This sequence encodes CASRQGTNTEAFF.

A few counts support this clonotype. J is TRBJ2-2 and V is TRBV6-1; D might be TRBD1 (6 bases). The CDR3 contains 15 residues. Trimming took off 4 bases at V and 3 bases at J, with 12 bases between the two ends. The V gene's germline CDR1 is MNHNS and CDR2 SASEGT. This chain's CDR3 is CASSATGSYTGELFF. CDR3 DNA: TGTGCCAGCAGTGCAACAGGGTCATACACCGGGGAGCTGTTTTTT.

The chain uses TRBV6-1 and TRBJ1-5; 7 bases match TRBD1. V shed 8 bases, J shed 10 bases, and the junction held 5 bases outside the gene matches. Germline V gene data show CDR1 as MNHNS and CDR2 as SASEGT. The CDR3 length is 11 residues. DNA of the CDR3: TGTGCCAGCGGAAGGGGGCTTCCCCAGCATTTT. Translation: CASGRGLPQHF.

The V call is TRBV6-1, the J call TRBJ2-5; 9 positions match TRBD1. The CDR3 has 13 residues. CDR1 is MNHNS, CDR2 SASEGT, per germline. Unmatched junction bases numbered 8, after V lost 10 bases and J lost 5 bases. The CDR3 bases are TGTGCCACGAGGGGGACAGGGTCGGAGACCCAGTACTTC. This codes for CATRGTGSETQYF.

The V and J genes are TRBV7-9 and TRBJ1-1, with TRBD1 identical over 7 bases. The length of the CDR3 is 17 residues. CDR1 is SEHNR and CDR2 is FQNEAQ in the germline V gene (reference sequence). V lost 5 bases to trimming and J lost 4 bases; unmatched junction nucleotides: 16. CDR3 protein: CASSAPRQGIRGTEAFF. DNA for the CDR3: TGTGCCAGCAGCGCCCCCAGACAGGGCATAAGAGGCACTGAAGCTTTCTTT. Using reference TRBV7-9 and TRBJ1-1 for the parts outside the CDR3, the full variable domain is DTGVSQNPRHKITKRGQNVTFRCDPISEHNRLYWYRQTLGQGPEFLTYFQNEAQLEKSRLLSDRFSAERPKGSFSTLEIQRTEQGDSAMYLCASSAPRQGIRGTEAFFGQGTRLTVV.

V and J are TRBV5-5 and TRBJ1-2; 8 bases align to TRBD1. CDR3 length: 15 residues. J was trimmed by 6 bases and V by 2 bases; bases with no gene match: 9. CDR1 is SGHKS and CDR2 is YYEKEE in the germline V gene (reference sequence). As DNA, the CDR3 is TGTGCCAGCAGCTTCATACAGGGGGGAAGAGATGGCTACACCTTC. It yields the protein CASSFIQGGRDGYTF. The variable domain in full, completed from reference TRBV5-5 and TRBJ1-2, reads DAGVTQSPTHLIKTRGQQVTLRCSPISGHKSVSWYQQVLGQGPQFIFQYYEKEERGRGNFPDRFSARQFPNYSSELNVNALLLGDSALYLCASSFIQGGRDGYTFGSGTRLTVV.

The chain's CDR3 is CVCGGVRGSYEQYV. CDR3 in DNA: TGTGTCTGCGGAGGAGTCAGGGGGTCCTACGAGCAGTACGTC. This chain joins TRBV6-1 and TRBJ2-7; 7 bases are shared with TRBD1. This CDR3 region has 14 residues. Germline CDR1 is MNHNS and CDR2 is SASEGT.

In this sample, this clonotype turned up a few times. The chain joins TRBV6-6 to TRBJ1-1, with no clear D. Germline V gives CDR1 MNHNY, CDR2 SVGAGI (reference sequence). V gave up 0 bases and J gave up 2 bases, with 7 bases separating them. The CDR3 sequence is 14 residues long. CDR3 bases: TGTGCCAGCAGTTACTCTCTAGCTAACACTGAAGCTTTCTTT. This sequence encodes CASSYSLANTEAFF.

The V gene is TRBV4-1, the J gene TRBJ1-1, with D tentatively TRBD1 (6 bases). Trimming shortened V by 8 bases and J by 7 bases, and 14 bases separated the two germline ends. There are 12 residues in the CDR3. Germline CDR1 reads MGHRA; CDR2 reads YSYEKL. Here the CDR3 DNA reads TGCGCCAGCCAGGGGCAGACGGGTGAAGCTTTCTTT. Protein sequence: CASQGQTGEAFF.